The rows below give T cell receptor beta chains drawn from one sample of a study of beta chain features in type 1 diabetes. Sequencing used immunoSEQ multiplex PCR; TCRdb keeps in-frame clones, though not all of them. The data hold 250,000 or so clones, with roughly 20% observed a single time. The source material was naive CD4+ T cells from blood. The source is a woman between 40 and 50 years old with type 1 diabetes. Each CDR3 is given without its conserved first and last residue.

len: 11; v_gene: TRBV18; CDR3aa: ASSTDSNQPQH
len: 11; v_gene: TRBV11-2; CDR3aa: ASSFRGKETQY
len: 13; v_gene: TRBV30; CDR3aa: AWSRSGVLGIEQY
len: 11; v_gene: TRBV18; CDR3aa: ASSPGVNTEAF
len: 13; v_gene: TRBV18; CDR3aa: ASSPETSGYNEQF
len: 13; v_gene: TRBV28; CDR3aa: ASSNPSSGTDGYT
len: 10; v_gene: TRBV28; CDR3aa: ASSSTSYEQY
len: 13; v_gene: TRBV19; CDR3aa: ASSIVRDGANVLT
len: 11; v_gene: TRBV7-2; CDR3aa: ASSDRDGTEAF
len: 13; v_gene: TRBV19; CDR3aa: ASMTFGQGNQPQH
len: 11; v_gene: TRBV29-1; CDR3aa: SVGQGAASEQY
len: 12; v_gene: TRBV7-2; CDR3aa: ASSIRFSNQPQH
len: 12; v_gene: TRBV9; CDR3aa: ASSVGEGGETQY
len: 13; v_gene: TRBV9; CDR3aa: ASSGRDSSYNEQF
len: 12; v_gene: TRBV7-9; CDR3aa: ASSPGLDGDTQY
len: 14; v_gene: TRBV27; CDR3aa: ASSLVYGQAQETQY
len: 13; v_gene: TRBV9; CDR3aa: ASSADRGGGTEAF
len: 14; v_gene: TRBV9; CDR3aa: ASSPSGQGYTGELF
len: 12; v_gene: TRBV4-3; CDR3aa: ASSQRRDQETQY
len: 12; v_gene: TRBV7-9; CDR3aa: ASSLAPTGDTQY
len: 15; v_gene: TRBV4-1; CDR3aa: ASSLERGDRGPYGYT
len: 15; v_gene: TRBV5-4; CDR3aa: ASSPSSGRTNTGELF
len: 12; v_gene: TRBV7-2; CDR3aa: ASSLGSSGNIQY
len: 10; v_gene: TRBV9; CDR3aa: ASSALANEQF
len: 12; v_gene: TRBV6-5; CDR3aa: ASNRDRGNSPLH
len: 11; v_gene: TRBV30; CDR3aa: AWSKTGDQPQH
len: 14; v_gene: TRBV5-4; CDR3aa: ASSPGGSNNNSPLH
len: 15; v_gene: TRBV11-1; CDR3aa: ASSEGKRQGVSYEQY
len: 10; v_gene: TRBV30; CDR3aa: AWGRLVYEQY
len: 13; v_gene: TRBV18; CDR3aa: ASSLGQGIDNEQF
len: 13; v_gene: TRBV21-1; CDR3aa: ARENRQESSYEQY
len: 13; v_gene: TRBV28; CDR3aa: ASSSPGQRYNEQF
len: 15; v_gene: TRBV30; CDR3aa: AWSPWRTSGSSYEQY
len: 11; v_gene: TRBV2; CDR3aa: ASSGDTYNEQF
len: 12; v_gene: TRBV25-1; CDR3aa: ASARGQGRNEQF
len: 14; v_gene: TRBV11-2; CDR3aa: ASSVSGGARSNEQF
len: 11; v_gene: TRBV2; CDR3aa: ASGLEGKNEQF
len: 11; v_gene: TRBV29-1; CDR3aa: SVRTDFDYGYT
len: 11; v_gene: TRBV2; CDR3aa: ASTGTGGNIQY
len: 12; v_gene: TRBV11-2; CDR3aa: ASSPLLAGDEQY
len: 14; v_gene: TRBV5-4; CDR3aa: ASSLVRDSGANVLT
len: 16; v_gene: TRBV7-2; CDR3aa: ASSSSALGDREGYEQY
len: 14; v_gene: TRBV7-2; CDR3aa: ASSLVPAGSTGELF
len: 13; v_gene: TRBV7-3; CDR3aa: ASSLAGQGPETQY
len: 13; v_gene: TRBV5-1; CDR3aa: ASSPGQGGGNTIY
len: 13; v_gene: TRBV25-1; CDR3aa: ASSEVQGYFDEQF
len: 9; v_gene: TRBV20-1; CDR3aa: SALWGVAQY
len: 12; v_gene: TRBV5-1; CDR3aa: ASSLLAVEETQY
len: 16; v_gene: TRBV4-2; CDR3aa: ASSQVQGRSSGANVLT
len: 13; v_gene: TRBV7-9; CDR3aa: ASSLVGGRGSPLH
len: 12; v_gene: TRBV5-1; CDR3aa: ASSPGQGHQPQH
len: 17; v_gene: TRBV23-1; CDR3aa: ASSQFVPGGVKGYNEQF